A selection of T cell receptor beta chains follows, all from one sample in a study of CD8+CD57+ T cells in acquired aplastic anemia. TCRdb re-analysed the reads in MiXCR, keeping a single row per CDR3 protein. In the table there are roughly 180,000 distinct CDR3 sequences, 55% to 70% of which are singletons. What was sequenced was sorted CD4+, CD8+, or CD8+CD57+ T cells (not recorded which) from PBMCs. The receptors were gathered from a human donor with severe aplastic anemia or a healthy control (not recorded which). CDR3s include the opening cysteine and the closing phenylalanine or tryptophan. A D gene is named only where the DNA matches it firmly. Rows may omit the clone size; those that give it use once, few, many or a size class.

TRBJ2-1 NA TRBV19 NA 14 TGTGCCAGTAGCTTAGCGGCAGTTCGCAATGAGCAGTTCTTC CASSLAAVRNEQFF
TRBJ2-7 few TRBV20-1 TRBD2 15 TGCAGTGCACGGGAGGTCGGTGCTTATACCTACGAGCAGTACTTC CSAREVGAYTYEQYF
TRBJ2-1 once TRBV15 TRBD1 14 TGTGCCACCAGCAGGGACAGGGAAACCGATGAGCAGTTCTTC CATSRDRETDEQFF
TRBJ2-5 many TRBV11-2 NA 14 TGTGCCAGCAGCTTTGGGGGATCCCAAGAGACCCAGTACTTC CASSFGGSQETQYF
TRBJ2-5 many TRBV11-2 NA 14 TGTGCCAGCAGCTTTACGACAGGCCAAGAGACCCAGTACTTC CASSFTTGQETQYF
TRBJ2-3 many TRBV13 NA 13 TGTGCCAGCAGTGGCGGGGGCACAGATACGCAGTATTTT CASSGGGTDTQYF
TRBJ2-7 NA TRBV20-1 NA 15 TGCAGTGCTAGCGAAGTGCTCACAGGGCGCTACGAGCAGTACTTC CSASEVLTGRYEQYF
TRBJ1-2 NA TRBV12-3/TRBV12-4 TRBD1 16 TGTGCCAGCAGTGACGGCCGGGACAGGGTCTCCTATGGCTACACCTTC CASSDGRDRVSYGYTF
TRBJ2-1 NA TRBV7-2 NA 13 TGTGCCAGCAGCTTAGGTCGCAACAATGAGCAGTTCTTC CASSLGRNNEQFF
TRBJ1-1 NA TRBV7-9 NA 15 TGTGCCAGCAGCCCTCAACCAGGGTCCGACACTGAAGCTTTCTTT CASSPQPGSDTEAFF
TRBJ1-5 NA TRBV11-2 NA 12 TGTGCCAGCAACTTACAGGATCAGCCCCTGCATTTT CASNLQDQPLHF
TRBJ2-7 once TRBV7-2 TRBD2 15 TGTGCCAGCAGCTTAAAAGCGGGGGAGGCCTACGAGCAGTACTTC CASSLKAGEAYEQYF
TRBJ1-1 NA TRBV20-1 TRBD1 14 TGCAGTGCTAGCGAGGGACAGGGTGACACTGAAGCTTTCTTT CSASEGQGDTEAFF
TRBJ1-1 NA TRBV7-8 NA 14 TGTGCCAGCAGTTACTCACAGGCGAACACTGAAGCTTTCTTT CASSYSQANTEAFF
TRBJ1-5 NA TRBV20-1 TRBD1 14 TGCAGTGCTCGCGGGGACAGTAGCAATCAGCCCCAGCATTTT CSARGDSSNQPQHF